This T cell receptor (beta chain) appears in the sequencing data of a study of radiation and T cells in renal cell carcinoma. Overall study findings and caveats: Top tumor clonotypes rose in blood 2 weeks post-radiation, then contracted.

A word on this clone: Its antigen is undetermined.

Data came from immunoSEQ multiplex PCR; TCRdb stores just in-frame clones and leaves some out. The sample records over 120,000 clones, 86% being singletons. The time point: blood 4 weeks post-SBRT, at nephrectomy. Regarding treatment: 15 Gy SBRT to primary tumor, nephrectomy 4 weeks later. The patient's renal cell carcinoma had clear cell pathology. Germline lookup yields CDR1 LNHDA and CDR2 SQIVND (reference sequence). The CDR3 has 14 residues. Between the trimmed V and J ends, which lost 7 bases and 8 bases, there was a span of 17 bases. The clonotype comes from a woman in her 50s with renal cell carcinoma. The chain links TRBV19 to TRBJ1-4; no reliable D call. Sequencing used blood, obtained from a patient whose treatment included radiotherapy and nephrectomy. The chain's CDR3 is CASTLVGSGEKLFF. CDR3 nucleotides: TGTGCCAGTACCCTGGTTGGCAGCGGCGAAAAACTGTTTTTT.